The 5 T cell receptor beta chains reported below all come from one sample, sequenced in a study of blood T cell repertoires in COVID-19. The assay was immunoSEQ multiplex PCR, and TCRdb's table has in-frame clones only and misses some. Of approximately 150,000 clones detected, more than 75% appear once; the ten largest clones hold less than 2.5%. Sequences were obtained from peripheral blood. Source of these receptors: a man between 65 and 85 years old with acute or convalescent COVID-19.

Only one count was recorded for this clone. The V gene is TRBV4-1, the J gene TRBJ2-7; TRBD1 agrees at 8 bases. The CDR3 sequence is 16 residues long. V shed 0 bases, J shed 2 bases, and the junction held 6 bases outside the gene matches. Germline CDR1 is MGHRA and CDR2 is YSYEKL. CDR3 sequence reads: CASSQDQGAGTYEQYF. The CDR3 DNA follows: TGCGCCAGCAGCCAAGATCAGGGGGCAGGCACCTACGAGCAGTACTTC.

A remark on this clone: At one end, the junction sequence differs from germline, possibly due to a read error. The chain carries TRBV15 and TRBJ1-2; 8 bases are shared with TRBD1. The CDR3 loop spans 11 amino acids. Germline assignment: CDR1 LNHNV and CDR2 YYDKDF (reference sequence). In nucleotides, the CDR3 is TGTGCCACCAGGAGACAGGGGATTTCTGCCTTC. Its protein is CATRRQGISAF.

V gene TRBV5-1 combines with J gene TRBJ2-4; the match to TRBD1 covers 10 bases. The germline CDR1 and CDR2 sequences are SGHRS and YFSETQ. There are 17 residues in the CDR3. V shed 2 bases, J shed 0 bases, and the junction held 5 bases outside the gene matches. CDR3 DNA: TGCGCCAGCAGCTTTGGGACAGGGGACCCAGCCAAAAACATTCAGTACTTC. Residues: CASSFGTGDPAKNIQYF.

This clone was counted a few times. The V gene is TRBV6-1, the J gene TRBJ1-4; no firm D call. Germline V CDR1 and CDR2: MNHNS, SASEGT. The CDR3 runs to 13 residues. V lost 3 bases to trimming and J lost 7 bases, with 9 bases between them. The CDR3 region has the DNA TGTGCCAGCAGTGATGTAGCGAGTGAAAAACTGTTTTTT. Amino acid sequence: CASSDVASEKLFF.

The gene calls are TRBV10-3 and TRBJ1-6; D perhaps matches TRBD1 (5 bases). The CDR3 has 17 residues. V lost 4 bases and J 6 bases, leaving 19 bases between the germline ends. Germline V gene lookup returns CDR1 ENHRY and CDR2 SYGVKD. CDR3 sequence reads: CAISAGGGEGFNSPLHF. CDR3 nucleotide sequence: TGTGCCATCAGTGCGGGTGGAGGGGAAGGTTTTAATTCACCCCTCCACTTT.